This TCR beta chain was recovered during a study of shared clonotypes between healthy human individuals. Study conclusions and caveats: Limitation of the genetic and exposure-history diversity represented came from the few donors. Memory subsets had estimated richness that was generally smaller than that of naive subsets.

As concerns this clone: The antigen is undetermined.

This CDR3 spans 14 amino acids. Trimming left V 6 bases short and J 2 bases short, with 14 bases between. Germline V gives CDR1 MNHEY, CDR2 SVGAGI. Clones were sequenced by immunoSEQ multiplex PCR, and TCRdb holds only the in-frame ones, with some missing. Here the sample spans roughly 2.5 million clones, about 92% being singletons. The sequencing input was naive CD4+ T cells sorted from blood. Subset reported: CD45RA+ positively selected. The chain is built from TRBV6-5 and TRBJ2-7; D possibly matches TRBD1 or TRBD2 (5 bases each). This TCR came from a man between 18 and 29 years old in good health. CDR3 loop: CASRKGRQTYEQYF. CDR3 sequence (DNA): TGTGCCAGCAGGAAGGGACGGCAAACCTACGAGCAGTACTTC.